The clone carrying this T cell receptor beta chain was picked up one time. The sample comes from a study of blood T cell repertoires in COVID-19. About the study: Researchers got acute and convalescent COVID-19 samples from the United States, Italy and Spain.

The junction had 5 bases not matched to a gene; V was cut back by 6 bases and J by 3 bases. Per the germline V gene, CDR1 is LNHDA and CDR2 is SQIVND (reference sequence). This CDR3 has 15 residues. Per the study methods: It was from reference gene primer amplification that nucleated cell counts were estimated. Here immunoSEQ multiplex PCR was the method, and the copy in TCRdb shows in-frame clones only, minus some. V, J and clone size reflect that table, while D and trimming were determined from the DNA. Altogether 150,000 to 200,000 clones are present, roughly 90% being singletons, with the ten largest covering about 3.9%.

The receptor comes from a woman aged 55-70 years who had recovered from COVID-19. The specimen was peripheral blood. The J gene is TRBJ2-2, the V gene TRBV19; 9 bases map to TRBD2. The CDR3 region has the DNA TGTGCCAGTAGCCCTAGCGGGGCCTACACCGGGGAGCTGTTTTTT. It codes for CASSPSGAYTGELFF.